A single sample gave rise to the 17 T cell receptor beta chains below, sequenced in a study of glioma-infiltrating T cells. Amplification of TCR alpha and beta CDR3 regions from RNA used iRepertoire nested multiplex PCR. Using its own MiXCR run on the multiplex PCR reads, TCRdb lists one record per CDR3 protein. Here the sample spans tens of thousands of distinct CDR3 sequences, around 42% being singletons. Sequenced input: glioma tissue, nonneoplastic brain tissue, or PBMCs (not recorded which). All receptors come from a human donor with low-grade glioma or glioblastoma, undergoing nonglioma brain surgery, or in good health (not recorded which).

This chain uses TRBV14 with TRBJ2-3, with D unclear. The CDR3 extends over 12 amino acids. CDR1 and CDR2 (germline): SGHDN, FVKESK. The V end was cut by 9 bases, the J end by 6 bases, with 13 bases between. CDR3 sequence: CARGPFPDTQYF. The DNA of the CDR3 is TGTGCCAGAGGCCCTTTCCCCGATACGCAGTATTTT.

As to this clonotype: Germline and junction disagree at one end, which may indicate a read error. The chain is built from TRBV4-1 and TRBJ2-3; tentative D call: TRBD2 (5 bases). The CDR3 covers 16 residues. Per the germline V gene, CDR1 is MGHRA and CDR2 is YSYEKL. The CDR3 DNA sequence: TGCGCTAGCAGCTTGGGGTCTAGCAGACGCGCAGATACGCAGTATTTT. This gives the protein CASSLGSSRRADTQYF.

This clonotype was recorded at least ten times. The V call is TRBV4-1, the J call TRBJ2-7, with 7 bases identical to TRBD1. The CDR3 totals 15 residues. The V segment lost 4 bases and the J segment 3 bases; nucleotides outside the gene matches: 9. Germline-derived CDR1 and CDR2 are MGHRA and YSYEKL. This CDR3 reads CASSPKRDSYYEQYF. The CDR3 DNA reads TGCGCCAGCAGCCCAAAACGGGACAGCTACTACGAGCAGTACTTC.

There are many counts of this clonotype. J is TRBJ2-1 and V is TRBV29-1; D is possibly TRBD1 (6 bases). The germline V and J ends were trimmed by 6 bases and 5 bases, with 11 bases remaining between them. This CDR3 has 12 amino acids. Looked up from germline, CDR1 is SQVTM and CDR2 is ANQGSEA. Here the CDR3 reads CSVETGNNEQFF. Here the CDR3 DNA reads TGCAGCGTGGAGACAGGCAACAATGAGCAGTTCTTC.

This clonotype was recorded at least ten times. The CDR3 ends on some other residue instead of the conserved phenylalanine or tryptophan, so this is likely a read error. The rearrangement uses TRBV5-1 and TRBJ1-6; 12 bases are shared with TRBD1. The junction had 3 bases not matched to a gene; V was cut back by 4 bases and J by 10 bases. The germline gives CDR1 SGHRS, CDR2 YFSETQ. The CDR3 contains 14 residues. The CDR3 DNA reads TGCGCCAGCAGCGGGACAGGGGGCGACTCACCCCTCCACCTT. It specifies CASSGTGGDSPLHL.

This clonotype has a count of ten or more. This chain uses TRBV20-1 with TRBJ2-1, with TRBD2 as a possible D gene (6 bases). The CDR3 loop spans 16 amino acids. Germline CDR1 reads DFQATT; CDR2 reads SNEGSKA (reference sequence). With 3 bases removed from V and 0 bases from J, the gap between germline ends came to 15 bases. The CDR3 loop reads CSARSAGRASYNEQFF. The CDR3 region has the DNA TGCAGTGCTAGGTCCGCGGGGAGAGCCTCCTACAATGAGCAGTTCTTC.

This clonotype came up many times. The V and J genes are TRBV7-9 and TRBJ2-1, with TRBD1 matching over 9 bases. The CDR3 length is 14 residues. Looked up from germline, CDR1 is SEHNR and CDR2 is FQNEAQ (reference sequence). V lost 0 bases and J lost 15; bases outside the gene matches: 9. Here the CDR3 DNA reads TGTGCCAGCAGCTTAGCGCATTTGGGACAGGGAGTGTTCTTC. It encodes CASSLAHLGQGVFF.

On this clonotype itself: Relative to the germline gene, one junction end is altered; a read error may explain this. This chain joins TRBV20-1 and TRBJ2-3, with D perhaps TRBD1 (5 bases). CDR1 is DFQATT, CDR2 SNEGSKA, per germline (reference sequence). This CDR3 is built from 17 residues. CDR3 in amino acids: CSAARGLRRKSTDTQYF. CDR3 bases: TGTAGTGCCGCTAGGGGTTTGCGGCGCAAAAGCACAGATACGCAGTATTTT.

This clonotype was seen at least ten times. The rearrangement uses TRBV6-2 or TRBV6-3 and TRBJ2-7; 11 nucleotides align to TRBD2. This CDR3 region has 14 residues. The germline CDR1 and CDR2 sequences are MNHEY and SVGEGT. V lost 8 bases and J lost 1; bases outside the gene matches: 4. The CDR3 here is CASASSGRSYEQYF. CDR3 coding DNA: TGTGCCAGCGCATCTAGCGGGAGGTCCTACGAGCAGTACTTC.

As for this clonotype: The CDR3 carries no conserved terminal phenylalanine or tryptophan, so it likely arises from a read error. It is unclear where the CDR3 begins or ends on the DNA, so no DNA is shown, and the CDR3 is as TCRdb lists it. The chain recombines TRBV20-1 with TRBJ1-1; the DNA was not compared with TRBD1, the D call given in the table. The CDR3 sequence runs 15 residues, both termini included. The V gene's germline CDR1 is DFQATT and CDR2 SNEGSKA (reference sequence). CDR3 region: CSATGQGAGGTEASL.

This clonotype was recorded many times. The rearrangement joins TRBV11-1 to TRBJ2-7, with TRBD1 identical over 9 bases. Germline V lookup: CDR1 SGHAT, CDR2 FQDESV (reference sequence). The CDR3 has 14 amino acids. Unmatched junction bases numbered 4, after V lost 0 bases and J lost 7 bases. CDR3 in amino acids: CASSLAGTGYEQYF. The CDR3 coding sequence is TGTGCCAGCAGCTTAGCCGGGACAGGGTATGAGCAGTACTTC. Filled out from reference TRBV11-1 and TRBJ2-7, the complete variable domain reads EAEVAQSPRYKITEKSQAVAFWCDPISGHATLYWYRQILGQGPELLVQFQDESVVDDSQLPKDRFSAERLKGVDSTLKIQPAELGDSAMYLCASSLAGTGYEQYFGPGTRLTVT.

With respect to this clonotype: A read error may account for a junction end that differs from germline. J is TRBJ2-5 and V is TRBV6-1, with D perhaps TRBD2 (5 bases). CDR1 and CDR2 (germline): MNHNS, SASEGT. The CDR3 has 15 amino acids. CDR3 amino acids: CASSSSGRAGETKYF. CDR3 nucleotides: TGTGCCAGCAGCTCGAGCGGAAGGGCCGGGGAGACCAAGTACTTC.

J is TRBJ2-5 and V is TRBV24-1; D call uncertain. With 9 bases removed from V and 4 bases from J, the gap between germline ends came to 8 bases. Germline CDR1 KGHDR, CDR2 SFDVKD. This CDR3 comprises 11 residues. The CDR3, as DNA: TGTGCCACCGAGGATGTAGAGACCCAGTACTTC. Protein: CATEDVETQYF.

The chain carries TRBV6-9 and TRBJ1-5; no definite D call. The germline gives CDR1 MNHGY, CDR2 SVAAGI. This CDR3 is 12 amino acids long. Trimming shortened V by 4 bases and J by 9 bases, and 10 bases separated the two germline ends. CDR3 sequence: CASSLEVRPQHF. The CDR3 nucleotides read TGTGCCAGCAGTTTGGAGGTTCGGCCCCAGCATTTT.

Remarks on this clonotype: Possible read error: a much larger clone is one base away. The gene calls are TRBV5-4 and TRBJ2-5; D is unclear. The length of the CDR3 is 14 residues. The germline V gene has CDR1 SGHNT and CDR2 YYREEE (reference sequence). Trimming removed 2 bases from V and 3 bases from J, with 11 bases in between. CDR3 DNA: TGTGCCAGCAGCTTAGTCCAGGTTGAAGAGACCCAGTACTTC. This sequence encodes CASSLVQVEETQYF.

In regard to this clonotype: A much larger clone lies one base from this, so it may be a read error. The V call is TRBV20-1, the J call TRBJ1-1; D not resolved. This CDR3 is built from 14 residues. CDR1 and CDR2 from the germline V gene are DFQATT and SNEGSKA (reference sequence). Trimming left V 3 bases short and J 4 bases short, with 15 bases between. As DNA, the CDR3 is TGCAGTGCTAGTTTCCTGAGGGAGCCCACTGAAGCTTTCTTT. Its protein is CSASFLREPTEAFF.

Ten or more counts support this clonotype. The chain links TRBV27 to TRBJ2-2; no firm D call. Germline V gene data show CDR1 as MNHEY and CDR2 as SMNVEV (reference sequence). This CDR3 has 13 residues. Trimming left V 6 bases short and J 1 base short, with 6 bases between. The CDR3 reads CASSSWNTGELFF. The CDR3 nucleotides are TGTGCCAGCAGCTCCTGGAACACCGGGGAGCTGTTTTTT.